What follows is one TCR beta chain and its context. Its target is not known. This sample is drawn from a study of blood T cells in healthy people across ages. At the level of the study: Template switching captured about one barcoded beta molecule per two T cells. Study-wide results and limits: Naive and antigen-experienced cells could not be conclusively compared, given unsorted PBMCs. Roughly linear declines in TCR beta diversity per million T cells occurred with age.

Using a J-beta primer mix together with a sample-barcoded 5' primer, a second PCR was run for roughly 6 to 12 cycles. TCRdb processed the 5' RACE reads anew with MiXCR; each CDR3 protein has one entry. The table lists roughly 1.9 million distinct CDR3 sequences, around 42% of them singletons. The CDR3 spans 17 residues. The germline V gene has CDR1 SGHTA and CDR2 FQGNSA. Trimming took 3 bases from V and 7 from J, leaving 22 bases between them. Ranging in age from about 6 to 95, the donors were healthy Caucasian individuals from Russia. Source material: blood. V is TRBV7-2 and J is TRBJ2-1, with D possibly matching TRBD2 (6 bases). This receptor was obtained from a human donor in good health. The chain's CDR3 is CASSFRSLAIGVNEQFF. CDR3 coding DNA: TGTGCCAGCAGCTTCCGAAGCCTAGCGATTGGAGTAAATGAGCAGTTCTTC.